The 22 T cell receptor beta chains presented below share a single source sample, sequenced in a study of blood T cells in healthy people across ages (dated by TCRdb to between 2014 and 2016). Library preparation was by 5' RACE. The listed sequencing device is Illumina HiSeq 2500. A second PCR of roughly 7 to 11 cycles was performed with a sample-barcoded 5' primer and a J-beta primer mix. TCRdb ran its own pipeline on the public reads, namely fastp trimming at Q25 and MiXCR clone calling, and kept in-frame beta chains. Rows with one shared CDR3 protein collapse into an entry with the most common genes and DNA. Recorded for this sample are roughly 800,000 distinct CDR3 sequences; less than 70% of them occurred a single time. The leading ten clones occupy approximately 41% of the sample. The sequencing sample was made of blood. All receptors come from a man older than 75 in good health.

This clonotype was counted a few times. The chain carries TRBV20-1 and TRBJ2-7; 11 bases agree with TRBD2. With 3 bases clipped from V and 2 bases from J, the junction kept 6 bases outside the gene matches. Germline V gene lookup returns CDR1 DFQATT and CDR2 SNEGSKA (reference sequence). This CDR3 region has 15 residues. This CDR3 reads CSARRLAGSAYEQYF. Here the CDR3 DNA reads TGCAGTGCTAGGAGACTAGCGGGATCTGCCTACGAGCAGTACTTC.

The CDR3 DNA is TGTGCCAGCTCCCGTGGCAGGGTAGCTTCACCCCTCCACTTT. It yields the protein CASSRGRVASPLHF. The chain joins TRBV18 to TRBJ1-6, with D tentatively TRBD1 (5 bases). Germline V gene sequence: CDR1 KGHSH, CDR2 LQKENI. V was trimmed by 6 bases and J by 9 bases, leaving 15 bases between them. This CDR3 spans 14 amino acids. Full variable domain (rest looked up from reference TRBV18 and TRBJ1-6): NAGVMQNPRHLVRRRGQEARLRCSPMKGHSHVYWYRQLPEEGLKFMVYLQKENIIDESGMPKERFSAEFPKEGPSILRIQQVVRGDSAAYFCASSRGRVASPLHFGNGTRLTVT.

This clonotype has just a few counts. The chain carries TRBV20-1 and TRBJ2-1, with 10 bases that match TRBD2. The CDR3 runs 17 residues. Germline assignment: CDR1 DFQATT and CDR2 SNEGSKA (reference sequence). Trimming removed 1 base from V and 3 bases from J; junction bases left unmatched: 9. The DNA of the CDR3 is TGCAGTGCTAGAGTGACTAGCGGGCCTGGCAACTACAATGAGCAGTTCTTC. Its translation is CSARVTSGPGNYNEQFF.

The CDR3 sequence is CASSLVRTNGELFF. Here the CDR3 DNA reads TGCGCCAGCAGCTTGGTCAGGACGAACGGGGAGCTGTTTTTT. The chain links TRBV5-1 to TRBJ2-2; D is ambiguous. The CDR3 has 14 amino acids. Germline V gene lookup returns CDR1 SGHRS and CDR2 YFSETQ. Trimming cost V 0 bases and J 7 bases, with 10 bases left between them.

The chain uses TRBV12-3 or TRBV12-4 and TRBJ2-7; 12 bases agree with TRBD2. Trimming at V came to 3 bases and at J to 0 bases, leaving 3 bases not matched to a gene. The CDR3 runs to 16 residues. The CDR3 here is CASSFATSGSSYEQYF. In nucleotides, the CDR3 is TGTGCCAGCAGTTTTGCGACTAGCGGGAGCTCCTACGAGCAGTACTTC.

CDR3 in amino acids: CASSYNRGRATNEKLFF. In DNA, the CDR3 is TGTGCCAGCAGTTACAATCGGGGGCGAGCAACTAATGAAAAACTGTTTTTT. The V and J genes are TRBV6-5 and TRBJ1-4; perhaps TRBD1 as D (6 bases). Germline lookup yields CDR1 MNHEY and CDR2 SVGAGI. Trimming removed 2 bases at V and 0 bases at J, with 13 bases between. The CDR3 totals 17 residues.

There are a few counts of this clonotype. The rearrangement uses TRBV20-1 and TRBJ2-3, with TRBD2 identical over 8 bases. This CDR3 contains 13 residues. Looked up from germline, CDR1 is DFQATT and CDR2 is SNEGSKA (reference sequence). CDR3 sequence reads: CSARPSGPDTQYF. The DNA of the CDR3 is TGCAGCGCCCGTCCTAGCGGGCCGGATACGCAGTATTTT.

CDR3: CSAYIPGTYEQYF. For the CDR3, the DNA is TGCAGTGCTTATATACCCGGGACCTACGAGCAGTACTTC. The V call is TRBV20-1, the J call TRBJ2-7; a possible D gene is TRBD2 (5 bases). Trimming took off 5 bases at V and 2 bases at J, with 13 bases between the two ends. The germline V gene encodes CDR1 DFQATT and CDR2 SNEGSKA (reference sequence). The CDR3 spans 13 residues.

This clonotype was counted a few times. The chain recombines TRBV29-1 with TRBJ2-7; 7 bases agree with TRBD1. Germline assignment: CDR1 SQVTM and CDR2 ANQGSEA. The J segment lost 6 bases and the V segment lost 7 bases, leaving 6 bases of the junction unmatched. The length of the CDR3 is 11 residues. This CDR3 reads CSGMTGSEQYF. The CDR3 coding sequence is TGCAGCGGGATGACAGGGTCCGAGCAGTACTTC.

The chain links TRBV18 to TRBJ1-2; a possible D gene is TRBD1 (6 bases). V was clipped by 5 bases and J by 4 bases, with 11 bases between them. Germline V CDR1 and CDR2: KGHSH, LQKENI. The CDR3 runs 13 residues. The CDR3 coding sequence is TGTGCCAGCTCAACACAGGGTCCCTATGGCTACACCTTC. It yields the protein CASSTQGPYGYTF.

The table lists this clonotype with a few counts. The chain links TRBV20-1 to TRBJ2-3; D unresolved. The CDR3 consists of 18 residues. Trimming left V 3 bases short and J 5 bases short, with 27 bases between. CDR1 DFQATT and CDR2 SNEGSKA come from the germline V gene (reference sequence). CDR3 amino acids: CSARPTPQQPGWKDTQYF. The CDR3 bases are TGCAGTGCTAGGCCCACGCCCCAGCAGCCCGGCTGGAAAGATACGCAGTATTTT.

The gene calls are TRBV12-3 or TRBV12-4 and TRBJ1-6, with a tentative D call TRBD1 (6 bases). The germline V and J ends were trimmed by 1 base and 1 base, with 14 bases remaining between them. The length of the CDR3 is 18 residues. The CDR3 spells CASSLGGPHTSYNSPLHF. As DNA, the CDR3 is TGTGCCAGCAGTTTAGGGGGGCCACACACTTCCTATAATTCACCCCTCCACTTT.

The chain employs TRBV24-1 and TRBJ2-1; 11 bases fit TRBD1. The V gene's germline CDR1 is KGHDR and CDR2 SFDVKD. V shed 5 bases, J shed 7 bases, and the junction held 3 bases outside the gene matches. The CDR3 sequence is 14 residues long. The CDR3 DNA is TGTGCCACCAGTGGGACAGGGGGCAAAAATGAGCAGTTCTTC. Its translation: CATSGTGGKNEQFF.

This clonotype was counted once. The chain employs TRBV2 and TRBJ2-4; 8 nucleotides agree with TRBD2. With the DNA end fitting TRBJ2-7 better, the J assignment may be wrong. Per the germline V gene, CDR1 is SNHLY and CDR2 is FYNNEI. The CDR3 is 12 amino acids. The CDR3 DNA reads as TGTGCCAGAGGAGCGGGAGTCTACGAGCAGTACTTC. It specifies CARGAGVYEQYF.

This clonotype has a handful of counts. V is TRBV14 and J is TRBJ2-7, with D perhaps matching TRBD1 (5 bases). V was cut by 3 bases and J by 2 bases, with 11 bases left in between. Looked up from germline, CDR1 is SGHDN and CDR2 is FVKESK. This CDR3 spans 14 amino acids. CDR3 region: CASSQRGHAYEQYF. The CDR3 coding sequence is TGTGCCAGCAGCCAGCGTGGACATGCCTACGAGCAGTACTTC.

This clonotype showed up just a few times. The chain employs TRBV5-1 and TRBJ2-5; TRBD1 matches 10 bases. The CDR3 covers 14 residues. The germline gives CDR1 SGHRS, CDR2 YFSETQ. The ends lost 4 bases at V and 2 bases at J; junction bases unmatched: 2. The CDR3 reads CASSQGQGQETQYF. CDR3 DNA: TGCGCCAGCAGCCAGGGACAGGGGCAAGAGACCCAGTACTTC.

This chain uses TRBV7-2 with TRBJ2-5; no clear D. Germline V CDR1 and CDR2: SGHTA, FQGNSA. This CDR3 has 14 amino acids. V lost 5 bases, J lost 1 base, and 11 bases lay in between. In DNA form, the CDR3 reads TGTGCCAGCAGCCAACAGTTAACCCAAGAGACCCAGTACTTC. It is translated as CASSQQLTQETQYF.

The chain combines TRBV20-1 with TRBJ2-5; D uncertain. The J call may be mistaken, given a closer DNA end match to TRBJ2-7. Germline values: CDR1 DFQATT, CDR2 SNEGSKA (reference sequence). The CDR3 runs 12 residues. CDR3 DNA: TGCAGTGCTGGCCCGGGCGCCTACGAGCAGTACTTC. As protein: CSAGPGAYEQYF.

The rearrangement uses TRBV20-1 and TRBJ1-2, with unresolved D. The V gene's germline CDR1 is DFQATT and CDR2 SNEGSKA (reference sequence). CDR3 size: 12 residues. V lost 7 bases and J 8 bases, leaving 17 bases between the germline ends. CDR3 nucleotide sequence: TGCAGTGTCCCCGGGGTGGGAGACGGCTACACCTTC. Its translation is CSVPGVGDGYTF.

CDR3: CATSDLGGLAADTQYF. DNA for the CDR3: TGTGCCACCAGTGATTTGGGAGGATTGGCCGCAGATACGCAGTATTTT. The chain carries TRBV24-1 and TRBJ2-3, with D possibly matching TRBD2 (5 bases). CDR1 is KGHDR, CDR2 SFDVKD, per germline. CDR3 length equals 16 residues. Trimming left V 0 bases short and J 4 bases short, with 13 bases between.

This clonotype was detected a few times. The chain couples TRBV9 to TRBJ2-3; 8 nucleotides agree with TRBD2. The CDR3 covers 17 residues. Trimming at V came to 4 bases and at J to 4 bases, leaving 14 bases not matched to a gene. Germline CDR1 reads SGDLS; CDR2 reads YYNGEE. CDR3 nucleotides: TGTGCCAGCAGCTCCGGGGTAGCGGGAAACCTTGCAGATACGCAGTATTTT. Its protein is CASSSGVAGNLADTQYF.

The chain uses TRBV5-1 and TRBJ2-7; 7 positions agree with TRBD1. The V gene's germline CDR1 is SGHRS and CDR2 YFSETQ. V dropped 7 bases and J dropped 7; count of bases not matched to a gene: 8. This CDR3 has 12 residues. The chain's CDR3 is CASRYETGEQYF. The CDR3 DNA follows: TGCGCCAGCCGATACGAGACAGGGGAGCAGTACTTC. The full variable domain, completed using reference TRBV5-1 and TRBJ2-7, is KAGVTQTPRYLIKTRGQQVTLSCSPISGHRSVSWYQQTPGQGLQFLFEYFSETQRNKGNFPGRFSGRQFSNSRSEMNVSTLELGDSALYLCASRYETGEQYFGPGTRLTVT.